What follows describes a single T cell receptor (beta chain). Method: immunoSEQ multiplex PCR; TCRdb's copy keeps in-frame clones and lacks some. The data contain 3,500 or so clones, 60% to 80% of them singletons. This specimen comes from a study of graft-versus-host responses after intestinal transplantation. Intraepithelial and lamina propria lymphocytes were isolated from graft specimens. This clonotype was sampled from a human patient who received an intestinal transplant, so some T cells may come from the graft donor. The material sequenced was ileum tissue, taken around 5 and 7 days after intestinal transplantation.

This chain's CDR3 is CASSFTGDGYTF. Here the CDR3 DNA reads TGTGCCAGCAGTTTTACAGGGGATGGCTACACCTTC. J is TRBJ1-2 and V is TRBV27; 7 nucleotides match TRBD1. CDR1 and CDR2 (germline): MNHEY, SMNVEV (reference sequence). Trimming took 3 bases from V and 6 from J; bases not matched to a gene: 1. CDR3 size: 12 residues.